This TCR beta chain was recovered during a study of identical twins. One entry per CDR3 protein results from TCRdb running MiXCR on the 5' RACE reads. This table has roughly 240,000 distinct CDR3 sequences, about 7.3% appearing once. In germline, CDR1 is DFQATT, CDR2 SNEGSKA (reference sequence). The V and J ends lost 1 base and 7 bases respectively, with 20 bases between them. The CDR3 consists of 15 residues. The same sample was also studied in work on yellow fever vaccine responses in identical twins.

Input material: memory (CD45RO+) T cells sorted from blood. The rearrangement uses TRBV20-1 and TRBJ2-7; D is unclear. The sequence came from a woman between 18 and 30 years old in good health. CDR3 protein: CSARGPSAQREEQYF. The CDR3 nucleotides are TGCAGTGCTAGAGGCCCTAGTGCCCAAAGGGAAGAGCAGTACTTC.